This TCR beta chain derives from a study of T cell responses to AZD1222 COVID-19 vaccine. Findings and limits, study-wide: Seropositive AZD1222 recipients at baseline numbered only 5 to 7. Repertoires were sampled only after the peak T cell response.

Repertoires were generated with immunoSEQ multiplex PCR, while TCRdb's copy carries only in-frame clones and drops some. This table has more than 95,000 clones, just over 85% appearing once. Comment on this clone: Its antigen is as yet unknown.

Trimming stripped 4 bases from V and 1 base from J, with 14 bases between. This CDR3 has 15 residues. Germline V lookup: CDR1 SGHNT, CDR2 YYREEE (reference sequence). Here the sequenced sample was peripheral blood, taken 28 days after the second AZD1222 dose. The receptor was isolated from an adult who received the AZD1222 COVID-19 vaccine. This sequence joins TRBV5-4 and TRBJ1-1, with TRBD1 as a possible D gene (6 bases). The CDR3 reads CASSPTGGANTEAFF. The CDR3 nucleotides read TGTGCCAGCAGCCCAACTGGGGGCGCGAACACTGAAGCTTTCTTT.